The next 3 T cell receptor beta chains were all read from a single sample in a study of lymphopenia after photon versus proton radiotherapy. Some clones are missing from TCRdb's copy, which holds only in-frame ones; the method was immunoSEQ multiplex PCR. The table has around 150,000 clones, about 85% seen once. Here the sequenced sample was peripheral blood, taken from a patient treated with photon-based radiotherapy. Receptors originate from a man aged 45-65 years with gastric cancer.

The gene calls are TRBV7-7 and TRBJ1-1; D unresolved. Germline V gene data show CDR1 as SSHAT and CDR2 as FNYEAQ (reference sequence). Trimming cost V 4 bases and J 1 base, with 13 bases left between them. This CDR3 contains 15 residues. The CDR3 reads CASSSGPGPNTEAFF. In DNA, the CDR3 is TGTGCCAGCAGCTCTGGGCCAGGCCCGAACACTGAAGCTTTCTTT.

The chain joins TRBV15 to TRBJ2-7; TRBD1 is a possible D gene (6 bases). This CDR3 has 13 residues. V was pared by 3 bases and J by 5 bases, with 11 bases between. The germline V gene has CDR1 LNHNV and CDR2 YYDKDF (reference sequence). The CDR3 spells CATSSIGTNEQYF. The CDR3 DNA is TGTGCCACCAGCAGCATCGGGACAAACGAGCAGTACTTC.

This sequence joins TRBV28 and TRBJ1-5; D is unclear. This CDR3 has 13 residues. V was trimmed by 5 bases and J by 11 bases, leaving 16 bases between them. From germline, CDR1 is MDHEN and CDR2 SYDVKM. The CDR3 spells CASSPVSVPAQHF. The CDR3 coding sequence is TGTGCCAGCAGTCCCGTTTCGGTGCCAGCCCAGCATTTT.